Sequencing of this T cell receptor (beta chain) was carried out in a study of technical replicates of blood from a few donors. The CDR3 length is 16 residues. Germline loops: CDR1 SGHRS, CDR2 YFSETQ. The V segment lost 3 bases and the J segment 5 bases; nucleotides outside the gene matches: 10. Produced via immunoSEQ multiplex PCR; TCRdb's table is partial and in-frame only. Here the sample spans roughly 13,000 clones, almost 85% being singletons. This TCR derives from a human donor in good health. The genes are TRBV5-1 and TRBJ2-5, with 10 bases identical to TRBD1. The sequencing sample was made of PBMCs. The CDR3 DNA is TGCGCCAGCAGCTCGTCGACAGGGGGCGGTGGGGAGACCCAGTACTTC. It translates to CASSSSTGGGGETQYF.